The 10 T cell receptor beta chains reported below all come from one sample, sequenced in a study of cytomegalovirus exposure and HLA in healthy donors. The PCR made use of 60 Vbeta and 13 Jbeta primers. The method was immunoSEQ multiplex PCR; TCRdb's version includes in-frame clones alone and lacks a portion of them. This sample has about 150,000 clones; approximately 88% occur once, and the top ten carry about 1.4%. Sequencing was carried out using PBMCs. The source of these receptors is a young woman in good health and CMV-seronegative.

The rearrangement uses TRBV10-2 and TRBJ1-5; 9 bases agree with TRBD1. J lost 7 bases, V lost 2 bases, and 0 bases had no gene match. CDR1 WSHSY and CDR2 SAAADI come from the germline V gene. The CDR3 is made up of 13 amino acids. The CDR3 DNA follows: TGCGCCAGCAGTGAGACAGGGGGCCAGCCCCAGCATTTT. It codes for CASSETGGQPQHF.

The chain links TRBV5-1 to TRBJ1-3, with D tentatively TRBD1 (5 bases). V dropped 0 bases and J dropped 4 bases, with 8 bases sitting between them. CDR3 length: 14 residues. In germline, CDR1 is SGHRS, CDR2 YFSETQ. The CDR3 DNA follows: TGCGCCAGCAGCTTGGCCCCAGGGGGAAACACCATATATTTT. As protein: CASSLAPGGNTIYF.

This clone has more than one count but fewer than ten. The chain couples TRBV4-1 to TRBJ2-7, with D possibly TRBD2 on 5 matching bases. CDR3 size: 15 residues. Trimming took 0 bases from V and 4 from J, leaving 13 bases between them. Germline lookup yields CDR1 MGHRA and CDR2 YSYEKL. The CDR3 spells CASSQDSLGGYEQYF. In nucleotides, the CDR3 is TGCGCCAGCAGCCAAGATTCACTTGGCGGGTACGAGCAGTACTTC.

The chain's CDR3 is CASSFDRNYEQYF. CDR3 in DNA: TGTGCCAGCAGCTTCGACAGGAACTACGAGCAGTACTTC. The rearrangement joins TRBV5-6 to TRBJ2-7; perhaps TRBD1 as D (6 bases). The germline V gene encodes CDR1 SGHDT and CDR2 YYEEEE. Trimming left V 2 bases short and J 3 bases short, with 9 bases between. The CDR3 loop spans 13 amino acids.

The chain carries TRBV21-1 and TRBJ2-7; the D call in the table, TRBD1, was not verified against the DNA. TRBV21-1 is deemed a pseudogene. There are 15 residues in the CDR3. The CDR3: CASSKAGQGLGEQYF. CDR3 DNA sequence: TGTGCCAGCAGCAAAGCCGGACAGGGGCTTGGAGAGCAGTACTTC.

This clone was recorded once. The J gene is TRBJ2-7, the V gene TRBV6-6; D unclear. Per the germline V gene, CDR1 is MNHNY and CDR2 is SVGAGI (reference sequence). V lost 7 bases to trimming and J lost 2 bases, with 6 bases between them. CDR3 size: 11 residues. In DNA, the CDR3 is TGTGCCAGCACTAGAACCTACGAGCAGTACTTC. Protein product: CASTRTYEQYF.

This clone was picked up a small number of times. This chain links TRBV7-2 with TRBJ2-1; TRBD2 agrees at 13 bases. CDR1 and CDR2 (germline): SGHTA, FQGNSA. CDR3 length: 16 amino acids. V gave up 3 bases and J gave up 7 bases; unmatched junction bases: 6. CDR3 in DNA: TGTGCCAGCAGCTTCTCCGGGACTAGCGGGGTAAATGAGCAGTTCTTC. This sequence encodes CASSFSGTSGVNEQFF.

CDR3 DNA: TGTGCCAGCGGAGACGGCAGGGGTTATCAGCCCCAGCATTTT. Amino acids: CASGDGRGYQPQHF. V and J are TRBV27 and TRBJ1-5, with a weak D call TRBD1 (6 bases). The CDR3 extends over 14 amino acids. Germline values: CDR1 MNHEY, CDR2 SMNVEV (reference sequence). V was cut by 8 bases and J by 5 bases, with 16 bases left in between.

About this clone: Germline is not matched at one junction end, which may reflect a read error. The chain has TRBV7-9 and TRBJ1-4; D possibly corresponds to TRBD1 (6 bases). CDR3 length: 16 amino acids. Germline V gene lookup returns CDR1 SEHNR and CDR2 FQNEAQ (reference sequence). CDR3 region: CSSSLGQGSNREKLFF. In DNA form, the CDR3 reads TGTTCCAGCAGCTTAGGTCAGGGGAGTAATCGTGAAAAACTGTTTTTT.

The V gene is TRBV5-8, the J gene TRBJ1-6, with D uncertain. Trimming removed 4 bases from V and 3 bases from J, with 11 bases in between. The CDR3 runs 15 residues. CDR1 and CDR2 from the germline V gene are SGHTS and YDEGEE. The CDR3 DNA sequence: TGTGCCAGCAGCGGTACGGAGTACTATAATTCACCCCTCCACTTT. It encodes CASSGTEYYNSPLHF.